Below, one T cell receptor (beta chain) is given with its context. Only one count was recorded for this clone. The antigen this receptor binds is unknown. Qualities for individual bases were not recorded, and no much larger clone is one base off. These data belong to a study of blood T cell repertoires in COVID-19 (dated by TCRdb to the early 2020s). Regarding the complete study: Samples from collaborators originated in the United States, Italy and Spain and spanned both the acute and convalescent phases of COVID-19. The sample metadata nearly always contained a de-identified subject ID, COVID-19 status, age in years and sex. The dataset comprised deeply sampled blood TCRbeta repertoires from subjects exposed to, actively infected with, or recovered from COVID-19. The material from the prospective study consisted of cDNA or gDNA derived from T cells, B-cell-depleted T cells, or PBMCs. A freely available public database, intended as a resource for researchers studying the immune response to SARS-CoV-2, is where the repertoires were released. HLA class I and class II types, where available, came from metadata supplied by the sample provider rather than from assay-based typing. Samples were obtained from the ongoing ImmuneRACE study (first 160 participants) and from about 1,300 subjects provided by 6 global collaborators.

What the research found in general, with its limitations: The amount of clinical and demographic metadata varied by source and participant and was provided uncurated.

Counted from cysteine to phenylalanine, this CDR3 has 14 amino acids. CDR3 DNA only is kept here, 42 bases in frame from base 1. Based on the germline V gene (reference sequence), the CDR1 and CDR2 sequences are LGHDT and YNNKEL. V gives up 2 bases and J gives up 7 bases, and the segment between their germline ends measures 12 bases. One collaborating source in Seattle enrolled patients while the patients were actively infected and followed the patients over time throughout the course of disease. Each collaborating institution followed its own protocols to collect whole blood in K2EDTA tubes. For TCRbeta analysis, collaborators shipped samples as frozen whole blood, isolated PBMCs, or DNA extracted from either of those sample types. TCRbeta CDR3 regions were amplified from genomic DNA by means of the immunoSEQ Assay, a bias-controlled multiplex PCR. For the original study's pipeline: The number of nucleated cells in each sample was estimated from the amplification of reference gene primers within the assay. To quantify the absolute abundance of each unique TCRbeta CDR3 rearrangement, sequence reads were collapsed and filtered. Productive Simpson clonality was computed per sample as the square root of Simpson's diversity index over productive rearrangements. Drawn from immuneACCESS, this table holds only the in-frame rearrangements with V and J called that TCRdb kept. Clones are partly lost; checked studies trace under half to an unresolved V gene and leave the rest unexplained. The V and J calls and the clone size are those of that table, but D and trimming were determined from the DNA. The sample records about 230,000 clones, 85% to 90% of which are singletons. Together, the top ten hold 11% of the sample.

This sequence originates from a man over 45 with COVID-19, enrolled during active disease. The sequenced sample consisted of peripheral blood. The chain joins TRBV3-1 (or the pseudogene TRBV3-2) to TRBJ2-1; a weak D assignment points to TRBD2 (6 bases agree). The CDR3 region: CASSQLSGGNEQFF. The sequenced DNA: TGTGCCAGCAGCCAACTGAGTGGGGGGAATGAGCAGTTCTTC.